This T cell receptor beta chain was profiled in a study of blood T cell repertoires in COVID-19. Study-level background: Material from acute and convalescent COVID-19 was sourced from the United States, Italy and Spain. The analysed material was cDNA or gDNA that came from T cells, B-cell-depleted T cells, or PBMCs.

The CDR3 runs 12 residues. Trimming pared 2 bases from V and 7 bases from J, leaving 6 bases between. Germline V gene data show CDR1 as ENHRY and CDR2 as SYGVKD. Study processing details: The authors estimated nucleated cell counts from reference gene primer amplification. Generated by immunoSEQ multiplex PCR, the TCRdb table keeps only in-frame clones and is missing some. V, J and clone size were drawn from that table, and D and trimming were deduced from the DNA. The table includes about 59,000 clones, about nine tenths detected once. The sequenced sample was peripheral blood. This receptor was obtained from a man at least 80 years old with acute or convalescent COVID-19. V and J are TRBV10-3 and TRBJ1-3; unclear D gene. CDR3 protein: CAISEPRNTIYF. CDR3 coding DNA: TGTGCCATCAGTGAGCCGAGGAACACCATATATTTT.